These T cell receptor beta chains were read from a single sample in a study of PD-1 blockade in classical Hodgkin lymphoma. Libraries were prepared by immunoSEQ multiplex PCR; TCRdb keeps only in-frame clonotypes and omits some of them. This table holds 110,000 or so clones, about nine tenths found once. This material consisted of peripheral blood mononuclear cells (PBMCs), taken before the fourth cycle of nivolumab. The receptors come from a human donor with classical Hodgkin lymphoma. The CDR3 runs from the conserved cysteine through the conserved F or W. Each record gives: J gene, D gene, V gene, clone size, CDR3 DNA, CDR3 protein. A D gene is named only where the DNA matches it firmly. Where a row states a size, it is once, few, many or the class of an expanded clone; other rows omit it.

>TRBJ2-4|TRBD2|TRBV27|-
TGTGCCAGCAGTAGACTAGCGGGAGGAGCCAAAAACATTCAGTACTTC
CASSRLAGGAKNIQYF
>TRBJ1-2|-|TRBV27|-
TGTGCCAGCAGTTTAGCAGGGAGCTATGGCTACACCTTC
CASSLAGSYGYTF
>TRBJ1-1|-|TRBV18|-
TGTGCCAGCTCAGGTCAGGGGAACACTGAAGCTTTCTTT
CASSGQGNTEAFF
>TRBJ2-7|-|TRBV6-1|few
TGTGCCAGCAGCCGACTCGTCTACGAGCAGTACTTC
CASSRLVYEQYF
>TRBJ2-3|-|TRBV6-5|-
TGTGCCAGCAGTCCAGGTTTAAGGGGCACAGATACGCAGTATTTT
CASSPGLRGTDTQYF
>TRBJ1-1|-|TRBV6-1|-
TGTGCCAGCAGTGAAGTTGGGGGTTATTCGGGCACTGAAGCTTTCTTT
CASSEVGGYSGTEAFF
>TRBJ1-1|-|TRBV19|-
TGTGCCAGTAGTATCTGGGGGTTCACAGAGCTGAACACTGAAGCTTTCTTT
CASSIWGFTELNTEAFF
>TRBJ2-1|TRBD2|TRBV30|once
TGTGCCTGGAGTGTAGGCAGGCTAGCGGAGTACAATGAGCAGTTCTTC
CAWSVGRLAEYNEQFF
>TRBJ1-2|-|TRBV28|-
TGTGCCAGCAGTCTACCAACAGGGAACTATGGCTACACCTTC
CASSLPTGNYGYTF
>TRBJ1-3|-|TRBV7-9|-
TGTGCCAGCAGCTTAGCGTTGGGGGGCCGCTCTGGAAACACCATATATTTT
CASSLALGGRSGNTIYF
>TRBJ1-2|-|TRBV28|-
TGTGCCAGCTATTTTCCCTATGGCTACACCTTC
CASYFPYGYTF
>TRBJ1-2|TRBD1|TRBV2|-
TGTGCCAGCAAGTTAGACAGGGCTGGCTACACCTTC
CASKLDRAGYTF
>TRBJ2-7|-|TRBV7-9|few
TGTGCCAGCAGCTTGACCATGGACAGCTCCTACGAGCAGTACTTC
CASSLTMDSSYEQYF
>TRBJ2-7|TRBD1|TRBV11-2|-
TGTGCCAGCAGCTTAGTTGTTGCCAGGGGGCCGGGCGAGCAGTACTTC
CASSLVVARGPGEQYF
>TRBJ2-7|TRBD2|TRBV2|-
TGTGCCAGCAGTACTGCAGCGGGAGGGAACCCCTACGAGCAGTACTTC
CASSTAAGGNPYEQYF
>TRBJ1-1|TRBD1|TRBV2|-
TGTGCCAGCACAGACCTGGGACAGGTCCTTTTCTTT
CASTDLGQVLFF
>TRBJ2-5|-|TRBV28|-
TGTGCCAGCAGCTATCCAGGGGTAGAGACCCAGTACTTC
CASSYPGVETQYF
>TRBJ1-2|-|TRBV7-2|once
TGTGCCAGCAGCTTACGGGCAGGACTGTCCACTAACTATGGCTACACCTTC
CASSLRAGLSTNYGYTF
>TRBJ2-7|-|TRBV19|-
TGTGCCAGTAGTATAGGTCCAGGGTACGAGCAGTACTTC
CASSIGPGYEQYF
>TRBJ2-7|-|TRBV7-4|-
TGTGCCAGCAGCTTAGTTTTCGGGGACGAGCAGTACTTC
CASSLVFGDEQYF
>TRBJ1-1|TRBD1|TRBV19|-
TGTGCCAGTAGCCTGGACAGGTTGCGTTATCATGCTTTCTTT
CASSLDRLRYHAFF
>TRBJ2-2|TRBD2|TRBV5-1|-
TGCGCCAGCAGTCGGGGACTAGCGGGAGGAGACGGGGAGCTGTTTTTT
CASSRGLAGGDGELFF
>TRBJ1-4|TRBD1|TRBV10-3|-
TGTGCCATCAGCCCCGGGACAGGGTTCACTAATGAAAAACTGTTTTTT
CAISPGTGFTNEKLFF
>TRBJ1-1|TRBD1|TRBV5-1|-
TGCGCCAGCAGCTTGGGAGGGGGCTCTAACACTGAAGCTTTCTTT
CASSLGGGSNTEAFF
>TRBJ2-6|-|TRBV7-2|-
TGTGCCAGCAGCTCCAGGGGCTCTGGGGCCAACGTCCTGACTTTC
CASSSRGSGANVLTF
>TRBJ1-4|-|TRBV5-6|-
TGTGCCAGCAGCTTGGCCGGAAATGAAAAACTGTTTTTT
CASSLAGNEKLFF
>TRBJ1-1|-|TRBV7-2|-
TGTGCCAGCAGCATTCAGGATGTCGTCACTGAAGCTTTCTTT
CASSIQDVVTEAFF
>TRBJ2-7|-|TRBV20-1|-
TGCAGTGCTAGTAACGCAGCCGAGCAGTACTTC
CSASNAAEQYF
>TRBJ2-2|-|TRBV7-9|-
TGTGCCAGCAGCTTAATCGGCTCCGGGGAGCTGTTTTTT
CASSLIGSGELFF